The 32 T cell receptor beta chains below were found in one sample sequenced in a study of regulatory T cells in long-lasting Graves disease. Time point meaning: persistent/refractory GD, antithyroid drugs over 5 years with positive TRAb. Scientists built the TCR library using RNA that was extracted from PBMCs. Construction of TCR beta libraries relied on iRepertoire HTBI primers and on Arm-PCR targeting CDR3 regions. TCRdb fed the multiplex PCR reads into MiXCR, producing one record per CDR3 protein. The sample yields around 510,000 distinct CDR3 sequences, roughly 20% seen once. This sample comprised peripheral blood mononuclear cells (PBMCs), obtained when the disease was refractory, from a patient treated with antithyroid drugs. These TCRs come from a female donor with Graves disease.

The chain has TRBV20-1 and TRBJ2-7, with D possibly being TRBD2 (6 bases). V was clipped by 2 bases and J by 0 bases, with 11 bases between them. The CDR3 covers 14 residues. Germline-derived CDR1 and CDR2 are DFQATT and SNEGSKA (reference sequence). This CDR3 is CSARPGGSSYEQYF. The CDR3, as DNA: TGCAGTGCTAGACCCGGGGGTAGCTCCTACGAGCAGTACTTC.

The chain uses TRBV11-2 and TRBJ2-2, with TRBD2 matching 7 bases. The CDR3 length is 16 residues. J gave up 5 bases and V 5 bases, and 11 bases lay outside the gene matches. CDR1 is SGHAT and CDR2 is FQNNGV in the germline V gene. CDR3 in DNA: TGTGCCAGCAGCCCTACGGACGGGGAGGGGACCGGGGAGCTGTTTTTT. It specifies CASSPTDGEGTGELFF.

This clonotype occurred many times. This sequence joins TRBV6-1 and TRBJ2-7; D is uncertain. The germline V and J ends were trimmed by 1 base and 2 bases, with 3 bases remaining between them. Germline V gene data show CDR1 as MNHNS and CDR2 as SASEGT. The CDR3 length is 12 residues. CDR3 bases: TGTGCCAGCAGTGAAGGAGCCTACGAGCAGTACTTC. Translated, it gives CASSEGAYEQYF.

This sequence joins TRBV27 and TRBJ2-7, with D perhaps TRBD1 (5 bases). The CDR3 has 13 residues. From germline, CDR1 is MNHEY and CDR2 SMNVEV (reference sequence). Trimming left V 10 bases short and J 5 bases short, with 18 bases between. The CDR3 loop reads CAIRVVGIDEQYF. Here the CDR3 DNA reads TGTGCCATCAGGGTAGTAGGCATCGACGAGCAGTACTTC.

The chain is built from TRBV4-3 and TRBJ2-5, with 7 bases fitting TRBD2. The DNA matches TRBJ2-7 better at its end, which makes the J call doubtful. Germline V gene data show CDR1 as LGHNA and CDR2 as YSLEER. CDR3 size: 15 residues. In DNA form, the CDR3 reads TGCGCCAGCAGCCCTACTAGCGAGCCGAACTACGAGCAGTACTTC. Residues: CASSPTSEPNYEQYF.

The chain combines TRBV20-1 with TRBJ1-3, with D perhaps matching TRBD1 (5 bases). V dropped 1 base and J dropped 3 bases, with 19 bases sitting between them. The germline CDR1 and CDR2 sequences are DFQATT and SNEGSKA (reference sequence). The CDR3 spans 17 residues. The CDR3 DNA follows: TGCAGTGCTAGAGGTCCCTTGGGACGAGGTGATGGAAACACCATATATTTT. Residues: CSARGPLGRGDGNTIYF.

This clonotype was recorded a few times. The V gene is TRBV7-2, the J gene TRBJ2-1; TRBD1 agrees at 8 bases. V was pared by 5 bases and J by 0 bases, with 3 bases of the junction left unmatched. The length of the CDR3 is 15 residues. Germline V gene sequence: CDR1 SGHTA, CDR2 FQGNSA. The CDR3 region has the DNA TGTGCCAGCAGCCATGGGACAGGCTCCTACAATGAGCAGTTCTTC. Translating it yields CASSHGTGSYNEQFF.

This clonotype was recorded many times. The chain combines TRBV28 with TRBJ1-5; unclear D gene. This CDR3 is built from 16 residues. V dropped 1 base and J dropped 5 bases, with 15 bases sitting between them. Per germline, CDR1 MDHEN and CDR2 SYDVKM. The CDR3 here is CASSLFSALRHQPQHF. The DNA for the CDR3 is TGTGCCAGCAGTTTATTTTCAGCGCTCCGGCATCAGCCCCAGCATTTT.

The chain links TRBV6-5 to TRBJ1-4; D not resolved. Trimming cost V 0 bases and J 5 bases, with 4 bases left between them. CDR3 length: 13 amino acids. The germline V gene has CDR1 MNHEY and CDR2 SVGAGI. CDR3 nucleotide sequence: TGTGCCAGCAGTTACTCCCTCAATGAAAAACTGTTTTTT. Its protein product is CASSYSLNEKLFF.

J is TRBJ1-2 and V is TRBV19, with a tentative D call TRBD1 (5 bases). CDR3 size: 15 residues. V lost 2 bases, J lost 4 bases, and 14 bases lay in between. CDR1 is LNHDA, CDR2 SQIVND, per germline (reference sequence). CDR3 nucleotides: TGTGCCAGTAGTATATTCCCGACAAGGGGCTATGGCTACACCTTC. Its translation is CASSIFPTRGYGYTF.

The chain uses TRBV12-3 or TRBV12-4 and TRBJ1-1; D might be TRBD1 (6 bases). There are 13 residues in the CDR3. Trimming removed 5 bases from V and 4 bases from J, with 11 bases in between. The CDR3 bases are TGTGCCAGCAGTGAGGGGGGGGTCACTGAAGCTTTCTTT. This translates into CASSEGGVTEAFF.

The chain is built from TRBV5-4 and TRBJ1-2, with 8 bases fitting TRBD1. Germline lookup yields CDR1 SGHNT and CDR2 YYREEE (reference sequence). V trimming: 6 bases; J trimming: 5 bases; junction bases outside the gene matches: 9. The CDR3 extends over 14 amino acids. The CDR3: CASIDRGERYGYTF. Here the CDR3 DNA reads TGTGCCAGCATTGACAGGGGCGAGCGGTATGGCTACACCTTC.

This clonotype was seen repeatedly, ten times or more. The chain joins TRBV2 to TRBJ2-2; possible D gene TRBD1, 6 bases. V was cut by 8 bases and J by 3 bases, with 16 bases left in between. CDR1 is SNHLY and CDR2 is FYNNEI in the germline V gene. CDR3 length: 15 amino acids. The CDR3 sequence is CASGGWDIYTGELFF. CDR3 in DNA: TGTGCCAGCGGCGGTTGGGACATCTACACCGGGGAGCTGTTTTTT. The whole variable domain, filled in from reference TRBV2 and TRBJ2-2, reads EPEVTQTPSHQVTQMGQEVILRCVPISNHLYFYWYRQILGQKVEFLVSFYNNEISEKSEIFDDQFSVERPDGSNFTLKIRSTKLEDSAMYFCASGGWDIYTGELFFGEGSRLTVL.

The sample holds many counts of this clonotype. V is TRBV28 and J is TRBJ1-6; 8 nucleotides align to TRBD1. CDR3 length: 13 residues. Germline CDR1 MDHEN, CDR2 SYDVKM. With 4 bases clipped from V and 11 bases from J, the junction kept 4 bases outside the gene matches. The CDR3 spells CASSWTGLAPLHF. For the CDR3, the DNA is TGTGCCAGCAGTTGGACAGGGTTGGCACCCCTCCACTTT.

The table lists this clonotype with a count of one. A single base separates this from a much larger clone, so it may be a read error. This likely comes from a read error, as the CDR3 has no conserved phenylalanine or tryptophan at its end. J is TRBJ2-5 and V is TRBV6-1; 9 positions match TRBD2. This CDR3 spans 15 amino acids. Germline-derived CDR1 and CDR2 are MNHNS and SASEGT. Trimming cost V 6 bases and J 5 bases; bases outside gene matches: 10. The CDR3 protein is CASSPAGGPMETQYL. In DNA, the CDR3 is TGTGCCAGCAGCCCGGCGGGAGGGCCCATGGAGACCCAGTACCTC.

In its sample, this clonotype was seen many times. V usage is TRBV28 and J usage is TRBJ2-7, with 10 nucleotides matching TRBD1. Unmatched junction bases numbered 4, after V lost 3 bases and J lost 5 bases. The V gene's germline CDR1 is MDHEN and CDR2 SYDVKM. The CDR3 runs 14 residues. CDR3 in amino acids: CASSFGTGVHEQYF. The CDR3 region has the DNA TGTGCCAGCAGTTTCGGGACAGGGGTCCACGAGCAGTACTTC. The full variable domain, in which reference TRBV28 and TRBJ2-7 provide the parts outside the CDR3, is DVKVTQSSRYLVKRTGEKVFLECVQDMDHENMFWYRQDPGLGLRLIYFSYDVKMKEKGDIPEGYSVSREKKERFSLILESASTNQTSMYLCASSFGTGVHEQYFGPGTRLTVT.

This clonotype appeared many times. The chain couples TRBV10-2 to TRBJ1-5; possibly TRBD1 for D (6 bases). The germline V and J ends were trimmed by 10 bases and 3 bases, with 16 bases remaining between them. CDR3 size: 14 residues. Germline values: CDR1 WSHSY, CDR2 SAAADI. The CDR3: CATRQDVLNQPQHF. The CDR3 bases are TGCGCCACCCGACAGGATGTACTCAATCAGCCCCAGCATTTT.

This clonotype was seen ten or more times. The gene calls are TRBV2 and TRBJ1-2, with D perhaps TRBD1 (5 bases). CDR1 is SNHLY, CDR2 FYNNEI, per germline. This CDR3 comprises 12 residues. The V end was cut by 7 bases, the J end by 2 bases, with 8 bases between. The CDR3 nucleotides are TGTGCCAGCATGGGGCGGAACTATGGCTACACCTTC. The encoded protein is CASMGRNYGYTF.

This rearrangement joins TRBV24-1 to TRBJ1-3; D remains unclear. The CDR3 covers 15 residues. The V end was cut by 5 bases, the J end by 6 bases, with 16 bases between. From germline, CDR1 is KGHDR and CDR2 SFDVKD. The CDR3 bases are TGTGCCACCAGTGCTGGACTCCTCGAGGAAAACACCATATATTTT. Translation: CATSAGLLEENTIYF.

This chain uses TRBV19 with TRBJ1-1; D call uncertain. The CDR3 spans 13 residues. Germline CDR1 LNHDA, CDR2 SQIVND (reference sequence). Trimming stripped 5 bases from V and 2 bases from J, with 9 bases between. CDR3 coding DNA: TGTGCCAGTAGTGTCTCCGCTAACACTGAAGCTTTCTTT. Translation gives CASSVSANTEAFF.

The chain carries TRBV11-2 and TRBJ2-1; 14 nucleotides match TRBD2. Germline trimming cut 0 bases from V and 8 bases from J; bases unmatched to any gene: 15. The CDR3 runs to 20 residues. From germline, CDR1 is SGHAT and CDR2 FQNNGV. The CDR3 DNA reads as TGTGCCAGCAGCTTAGATGGAGACGGGACTAGCGGGAGTGAACTCGATGAGCAGTTCTTC. Translating it yields CASSLDGDGTSGSELDEQFF.

The table lists this clonotype with a few counts. The chain carries TRBV5-1 and TRBJ2-2; no clear D. V shed 0 bases and J shed 1 base, with 10 bases lying between them. The CDR3 totals 16 residues. The germline V gene has CDR1 SGHRS and CDR2 YFSETQ. The CDR3 nucleotides read TGCGCCAGCAGCTTGGAGGCGGCAGGGAACACCGGGGAGCTGTTTTTT. Amino acid sequence: CASSLEAAGNTGELFF.

This clonotype was counted ten times or more. This chain links TRBV20-1 with TRBJ1-1; unclear D gene. This CDR3 contains 12 residues. Trimming left V 3 bases short and J 10 bases short, with 15 bases between. Germline CDR1 and CDR2: DFQATT and SNEGSKA (reference sequence). The DNA for the CDR3 is TGCAGTGCTAGGACGGATGCTCCCCCAGCTTTCTTT. It codes for CSARTDAPPAFF.

This clonotype appeared many times. The CDR3 nucleotides are TGTGCCAGCAGTTTTCCAGGGACCATTGGGGCCAACGTCCTGACTTTC. Its protein product is CASSFPGTIGANVLTF. J is TRBJ2-6 and V is TRBV28; D could derive from TRBD1 or TRBD2 (5 bases each). Between the trimmed V and J ends, which lost 3 bases and 3 bases, there was a span of 12 bases. The germline V gene has CDR1 MDHEN and CDR2 SYDVKM. The CDR3 covers 16 residues.

This clonotype was seen many times. The genes are TRBV2 and TRBJ2-7, with D maybe TRBD2 (5 bases). Looked up from germline, CDR1 is SNHLY and CDR2 is FYNNEI. With 5 bases removed from V and 7 bases from J, the gap between germline ends came to 15 bases. The CDR3 spans 13 residues. CDR3 coding DNA: TGTGCCAGCAGTTCCGGACTGGAAAGGGAGCAGTACTTC. Protein product: CASSSGLEREQYF.

This clonotype was found many times. This chain connects TRBV4-2 to TRBJ1-5; D may be TRBD1 (5 bases). Germline CDR1 reads LGHNA; CDR2 reads YNFKEQ. The V end lost 0 bases, the J end lost 11 bases, and 17 bases lay between the germline ends. The length of the CDR3 is 15 residues. CDR3 loop: CASSQEWDGDVAQHF. The CDR3 DNA is TGTGCCAGCAGCCAAGAGTGGGACGGCGATGTGGCCCAGCATTTT.

This clonotype was observed many times. The V and J genes are TRBV12-3 or TRBV12-4 and TRBJ1-5, with a possible D match to TRBD1 (5 bases). Trimming shortened V by 6 bases and J by 7 bases, and 10 bases separated the two germline ends. CDR3 length: 12 amino acids. The CDR3: CASRRGEQPQHF. DNA for the CDR3: TGTGCCAGCAGAAGAGGGGAGCAGCCCCAGCATTTT.

The chain is built from TRBV7-3 and TRBJ2-2, with 7 positions matching TRBD2. Germline CDR1 and CDR2: SGHTA and FQGTGA. The CDR3 consists of 16 residues. V gave up 0 bases and J gave up 6 bases; unmatched junction bases: 7. The CDR3 reads CASSLTPDGLAGELFF. The DNA of the CDR3 is TGTGCCAGCAGCTTAACCCCCGACGGACTAGCCGGGGAGCTGTTTTTT.

This clonotype was seen repeatedly, ten times or more. This chain connects TRBV6-2 or TRBV6-3 to TRBJ1-5; D possibly corresponds to TRBD1 (5 bases). CDR1 and CDR2 from the germline V gene are MNHEY and SVGEGT. Trimming left V 5 bases short and J 1 base short, with 12 bases between. The CDR3 is made up of 15 amino acids. CDR3 protein: CASSQWGTSNQPQHF. DNA for the CDR3: TGTGCCAGCAGTCAGTGGGGGACGAGCAATCAGCCCCAGCATTTT.

The V gene is TRBV5-1, the J gene TRBJ2-2, with D perhaps TRBD1 (5 bases). In germline, CDR1 is SGHRS, CDR2 YFSETQ. The CDR3 totals 15 residues. Trimming stripped 4 bases from V and 7 bases from J, with 17 bases between. CDR3: CASSPVDIIGGELFF. The CDR3 DNA reads as TGCGCCAGCAGCCCCGTGGACATTATTGGCGGGGAGCTGTTTTTT.

The chain couples TRBV7-9 to TRBJ1-1, with a possible D match to TRBD1 (5 bases). This CDR3 region has 16 residues. Germline assignment: CDR1 SEHNR and CDR2 FQNEAQ (reference sequence). The V gene lost 2 bases and the J gene lost 1 base, with 14 bases spanning the gap. CDR3 region: CASSLLARGPNTEAFF. CDR3 DNA: TGTGCCAGCAGCTTATTGGCCCGGGGACCGAACACTGAAGCTTTCTTT.

This clonotype was observed many times. The V gene is TRBV6-1, the J gene TRBJ1-1; 10 positions agree with TRBD1. The CDR3 loop spans 15 amino acids. CDR1 is MNHNS and CDR2 is SASEGT in the germline V gene. Trimming cost V 4 bases and J 1 base; bases outside gene matches: 3. The CDR3 DNA reads as TGTGCCAGCAGTGCGGGACAGGGGTGGAACACTGAAGCTTTCTTT. Translated, it gives CASSAGQGWNTEAFF.